The 32 T cell receptor beta chains below all came from one sample that was sequenced in a study of blood T cells in healthy people across ages. The second PCR ran about 6 to 12 cycles with a sample-barcoded 5' primer and J-beta primers. MiXCR, run by TCRdb on the 5' RACE reads, gives a single entry per CDR3 protein. The sample includes roughly 1.9 million distinct CDR3 sequences, 30% to 40% seen only once; the top ten take around 23%. The sample comprised blood. All receptors derive from a human donor in good health.

V usage is TRBV15 and J usage is TRBJ2-3, with D perhaps being TRBD1 or TRBD2 (6 bases each). The CDR3 loop spans 15 amino acids. V lost 0 bases and J lost 5, with 12 bases in between. Germline V gives CDR1 LNHNV, CDR2 YYDKDF (reference sequence). This chain's CDR3 is CATSRDWGAGDTQYF. The CDR3 bases are TGTGCCACCAGCAGAGATTGGGGGGCTGGAGATACGCAGTATTTT.

The chain links TRBV7-9 to TRBJ2-7; D gene unclear. The CDR3 totals 15 residues. In germline, CDR1 is SEHNR, CDR2 FQNEAQ (reference sequence). Trimming took 6 bases from V and 0 from J, leaving 15 bases between them. CDR3 DNA: TGTGCCAGCAGATCTGGTCCGCCACCCTCCTACGAGCAGTACTTC. Protein: CASRSGPPPSYEQYF.

This clonotype was picked up a small number of times. CDR3 nucleotide sequence: TGCGCCAGCAGCATCTACAGGGACACGGGAGAGACCCAGTACTTC. Its translation is CASSIYRDTGETQYF. The chain carries TRBV5-1 and TRBJ2-5; D is possibly TRBD1 (6 bases). Trimming removed 4 bases from V and 4 bases from J, with 17 bases in between. CDR3 length equals 15 residues. Germline V lookup: CDR1 SGHRS, CDR2 YFSETQ.

This clonotype was seen only a few times. The chain recombines TRBV15 with TRBJ2-2; 7 nucleotides align to TRBD2. This CDR3 is 14 amino acids long. Germline CDR1 and CDR2: LNHNV and YYDKDF (reference sequence). V lost 8 bases, J lost 4 bases, and 7 bases stayed unmatched. In DNA, the CDR3 is TGTGCCACCCCCGGGGGACTACCCACCGGGGAGCTGTTTTTT. Translation: CATPGGLPTGELFF.

J is TRBJ1-1 and V is TRBV4-1, with D hard to call. The CDR3 has 15 residues. Trimming shortened V by 1 base and J by 1 base, and 10 bases separated the two germline ends. Germline CDR1 MGHRA, CDR2 YSYEKL. Here the CDR3 DNA reads TGCGCCAGCAGCCAAGTCCCGGGGAGGAACACTGAAGCTTTCTTT. This encodes CASSQVPGRNTEAFF.

The CDR3 DNA reads TGTGCCATCAGTGACCCGCGGGGAGTGTCGAACACTGAAGCTTTCTTT. Amino acids: CAISDPRGVSNTEAFF. V usage is TRBV10-3 and J usage is TRBJ1-1; D is ambiguous. Germline loops: CDR1 ENHRY, CDR2 SYGVKD. The CDR3 consists of 16 residues. Trimming took off 3 bases at V and 1 base at J, with 15 bases between the two ends.

The rearrangement joins TRBV6-5 to TRBJ1-2, with 12 bases aligning to TRBD1. Germline V gives CDR1 MNHEY, CDR2 SVGAGI. Trimming removed 10 bases from V and 3 bases from J; junction bases left unmatched: 6. The CDR3 consists of 14 residues. Here the CDR3 reads CATTGTGGYYGYTF. CDR3 nucleotide sequence: TGTGCCACCACCGGGACAGGGGGCTACTATGGCTACACCTTC.

The chain is built from TRBV20-1 and TRBJ2-3; TRBD2 is a possible D gene (5 bases). CDR1 and CDR2 (germline): DFQATT, SNEGSKA (reference sequence). The CDR3 has 15 residues. The CDR3 DNA is TGCATTGCAGAAGAGGAGTACCGGGACACAGATACGCAGTATTTT. Its protein is CIAEEEYRDTDTQYF.

Only a few counts were recorded for this clonotype. CDR3 sequence (DNA): TGCAGCGTGGCCACCGACAGGGGAGTGGACTATGGCTACACCTTC. Its protein product is CSVATDRGVDYGYTF. The chain employs TRBV29-1 and TRBJ1-2; 8 bases are shared with TRBD1. V lost 6 bases to trimming and J lost 3 bases; unmatched junction nucleotides: 12. The CDR3 contains 15 residues. In germline, CDR1 is SQVTM, CDR2 ANQGSEA.

There are a few counts of this clonotype. V is TRBV24-1 and J is TRBJ2-3, with 8 bases lining up with TRBD2. CDR3 length: 16 amino acids. Losses at the gene ends were 4 bases for V and 2 bases for J; bases not matched to a gene: 7. Germline-derived CDR1 and CDR2 are KGHDR and SFDVKD. CDR3: CATSEHTSGDTDTQYF. For the CDR3, the DNA is TGTGCCACCAGTGAGCATACTAGCGGCGACACAGATACGCAGTATTTT.

This chain uses TRBV6-2 or TRBV6-3 with TRBJ2-1, with a possible D match to TRBD1 (6 bases). This CDR3 is built from 15 residues. Trimming pared 4 bases from V and 4 bases from J, leaving 14 bases between. CDR1 and CDR2 (germline): MNHEY, SVGEGT. CDR3 coding DNA: TGTGCCAGCAGTTTATTGGGACATACATACAATGAGCAGTTCTTC. It is translated as CASSLLGHTYNEQFF.

The genes are TRBV24-1 and TRBJ1-1, with 8 bases that match TRBD1. V gave up 5 bases and J gave up 7 bases; unmatched junction bases: 8. Per the germline V gene, CDR1 is KGHDR and CDR2 is SFDVKD. This CDR3 region has 14 residues. The CDR3 bases are TGTGCCACCAGTGCCCTGGACAGGGCGGATGAAGCTTTCTTT. It is translated as CATSALDRADEAFF.

V and J are TRBV20-1 and TRBJ1-2; 10 nucleotides line up with TRBD1. Germline V gene lookup returns CDR1 DFQATT and CDR2 SNEGSKA (reference sequence). The CDR3 has 14 amino acids. J gave up 3 bases and V 7 bases, and 8 bases lay outside the gene matches. CDR3 sequence reads: CSVLGDRGHYGYTF. CDR3 in DNA: TGCAGTGTTCTCGGGGACAGGGGTCACTATGGCTACACCTTC.

This clonotype was seen a handful of times. This chain uses TRBV5-6 with TRBJ1-6; 8 nucleotides line up with TRBD1. This CDR3 region has 17 residues. The trim removed 1 base at V and 10 bases at J, leaving 13 bases unmatched. The germline V gene encodes CDR1 SGHDT and CDR2 YYEEEE. In DNA form, the CDR3 reads TGTGCCAGCAGCTTGAAAACTTGGGCAGGGGGCAGATCACCCCTCCACTTT. Translation gives CASSLKTWAGGRSPLHF.

The chain uses TRBV19 and TRBJ2-5; 8 nucleotides match TRBD2. CDR1 and CDR2 from the germline V gene are LNHDA and SQIVND (reference sequence). Trimming at V came to 3 bases and at J to 3 bases, leaving 6 bases not matched to a gene. The CDR3 is made up of 15 amino acids. In DNA, the CDR3 is TGTGCCAGTAGTATCGGGGGGGCTCGAGAAGAGACCCAGTACTTC. Encoded protein: CASSIGGAREETQYF.

This clonotype occurred once. The V gene is TRBV30, the J gene TRBJ2-5, with 8 bases identical to TRBD2. Germline V lookup: CDR1 GTSNPN, CDR2 SVGIG (reference sequence). Trimming at V came to 3 bases and at J to 5 bases, leaving 14 bases not matched to a gene. This CDR3 has 16 amino acids. This CDR3 is CAWRAYSGLAGETQYF. The CDR3 DNA is TGTGCCTGGAGAGCATACAGCGGACTAGCAGGGGAGACCCAGTACTTC.

This clonotype was picked up a small number of times. The gene calls are TRBV5-1 and TRBJ2-4; D possibly corresponds to TRBD1 (6 bases). CDR1 SGHRS and CDR2 YFSETQ come from the germline V gene. The CDR3 runs to 14 residues. V was shortened by 4 bases and J by 6 bases, with 14 bases between the two germline ends. As DNA, the CDR3 is TGCGCCAGCAGCCAGCAGGGGTCTCGAAACATTCAGTACTTC. Its translation: CASSQQGSRNIQYF. The entire variable domain, with the rest obtained from reference TRBV5-1 and TRBJ2-4, is as follows: KAGVTQTPRYLIKTRGQQVTLSCSPISGHRSVSWYQQTPGQGLQFLFEYFSETQRNKGNFPGRFSGRQFSNSRSEMNVSTLELGDSALYLCASSQQGSRNIQYFGAGTRLSVL.

Concerning this clonotype: The junction differs from germline at one of its ends, possibly a read error. The J gene is TRBJ2-7, the V gene TRBV12-3 or TRBV12-4; D tentatively fits TRBD1 or TRBD2 (6 bases each). The CDR3 covers 13 residues. DNA for the CDR3: TGTACCAGCAGTTATGACGGGGGCGACGAGCAGTACTTC. This encodes CTSSYDGGDEQYF.

The table lists this clonotype with a few counts. The gene calls are TRBV12-3 or TRBV12-4 and TRBJ2-2, with 7 nucleotides matching TRBD1. The junction had 9 bases not matched to a gene; V was cut back by 6 bases and J by 5 bases. The CDR3 is 15 residues long. The CDR3 loop is CASRTYRGPTGELFF. The CDR3 nucleotides are TGTGCCAGCAGGACATACAGGGGACCAACCGGGGAGCTGTTTTTT.

This chain joins TRBV5-6 and TRBJ2-3, with 14 positions matching TRBD2. The CDR3 is 20 amino acids. Trimming cost V 4 bases and J 4 bases; bases outside gene matches: 17. The germline V gene has CDR1 SGHDT and CDR2 YYEEEE. The chain's CDR3 is CASSPPRLAGGAGSSDTQYF. CDR3 sequence (DNA): TGTGCCAGCAGCCCCCCTAGACTAGCGGGGGGGGCCGGATCCTCAGATACGCAGTATTTT. Complete variable domain (other parts from reference TRBV5-6 and TRBJ2-3): DAGVTQSPTHLIKTRGQQVTLRCSPKSGHDTVSWYQQALGQGPQFIFQYYEEEERQRGNFPDRFSGHQFPNYSSELNVNALLLGDSALYLCASSPPRLAGGAGSSDTQYFGPGTRLTVL.

This clonotype was detected once. The chain employs TRBV4-2 and TRBJ1-1, with 8 positions matching TRBD1. The CDR3 extends over 16 amino acids. The germline gives CDR1 LGHNA, CDR2 YNFKEQ. The ends lost 1 base at V and 7 bases at J; junction bases unmatched: 11. The CDR3 here is CASSQVLYQGAVEAFF. The CDR3 region has the DNA TGTGCCAGCAGCCAAGTCTTGTATCAGGGGGCAGTTGAAGCTTTCTTT.

The rearrangement uses TRBV29-1 and TRBJ2-5; 9 bases are shared with TRBD2. The CDR3 has 16 residues. Germline V gene data show CDR1 as SQVTM and CDR2 as ANQGSEA. Trimming removed 4 bases from V and 5 bases from J; junction bases left unmatched: 14. The CDR3 DNA reads TGCAGCGTTGCCAGTATGTGGGCTAGCGGGGAGGAGACCCAGTACTTC. Translated: CSVASMWASGEETQYF.

CDR3: CASSVDDREGKKLFF. The DNA for the CDR3 is TGTGCCAGCAGCGTAGATGACAGGGAAGGGAAAAAACTGTTTTTT. The chain has TRBV7-2 and TRBJ1-4; 7 bases align to TRBD1. V lost 5 bases and J lost 9; bases outside the gene matches: 12. Germline lookup yields CDR1 SGHTA and CDR2 FQGNSA. This CDR3 has 15 residues.

The chain couples TRBV7-3 to TRBJ2-5; 7 positions agree with TRBD1. Germline lookup yields CDR1 SGHTA and CDR2 FQGTGA. Trimming at V came to 5 bases and at J to 1 base, leaving 7 bases not matched to a gene. This CDR3 spans 15 amino acids. The CDR3 DNA reads as TGTGCCAGCAGCGCCGGAGGACAGGTCCAAGAGACCCAGTACTTC. It translates to CASSAGGQVQETQYF. The whole variable domain, filled in from reference TRBV7-3 and TRBJ2-5, reads GAGVSQTPSNKVTEKGKYVELRCDPISGHTALYWYRQSLGQGPEFLIYFQGTGAADDSGLPNDRFFAVRPEGSVSTLKIQRTERGDSAVYLCASSAGGQVQETQYFGPGTRLLVL.

This clonotype turned up a few times. This chain uses TRBV10-3 with TRBJ1-2; TRBD1 matches 8 bases. CDR3 length: 14 residues. The V segment lost 0 bases and the J segment 8 bases; nucleotides outside the gene matches: 5. CDR1 and CDR2 from the germline V gene are ENHRY and SYGVKD. As DNA, the CDR3 is TGTGCCATCAGTGAGTCGGGACAGGCGTGGGGCTACACCTTC. Translated, it gives CAISESGQAWGYTF.

The chain joins TRBV4-2 to TRBJ2-1; 7 bases map to TRBD2. V gave up 4 bases and J gave up 6 bases; unmatched junction bases: 12. There are 16 residues in the CDR3. From germline, CDR1 is LGHNA and CDR2 YNFKEQ. CDR3 coding DNA: TGTGCCAGCAGCCCCTTATGGGGGGGGGAGGGCAATGAGCAGTTCTTC. As protein: CASSPLWGGEGNEQFF.

The chain is built from TRBV5-1 and TRBJ2-3, with a weak D call TRBD2 (6 bases). Germline assignment: CDR1 SGHRS and CDR2 YFSETQ. This CDR3 spans 16 amino acids. Trimming took off 4 bases at V and 2 bases at J, with 17 bases between the two ends. This CDR3 reads CASSPTRLRNTDTQYF. The CDR3 DNA sequence: TGCGCCAGCAGCCCGACTAGGCTGAGGAACACAGATACGCAGTATTTT.

This clonotype appeared a single time. The chain couples TRBV20-1 to TRBJ2-5, with a tentative D call TRBD1 (5 bases). V was clipped by 1 base and J by 4 bases, with 13 bases between them. Germline CDR1 and CDR2: DFQATT and SNEGSKA (reference sequence). This CDR3 has 14 residues. In DNA, the CDR3 is TGCAGTGCTAGAGGTGGACACAAAGGAGAGACCCAGTACTTC. Protein sequence: CSARGGHKGETQYF.

The V gene is TRBV4-2, the J gene TRBJ2-4; TRBD2 matches at 8 bases. Germline CDR1 is LGHNA and CDR2 is YNFKEQ. Germline trimming cut 4 bases from V and 8 bases from J; bases unmatched to any gene: 13. This CDR3 region has 16 residues. The CDR3 DNA reads TGTGCCAGCAGCCTGGCCGGGAGGGGAGGGAGGGACATTCAGTACTTC. Translating it yields CASSLAGRGGRDIQYF.

V is TRBV27 and J is TRBJ1-5; no reliable D call. The germline V gene encodes CDR1 MNHEY and CDR2 SMNVEV (reference sequence). The CDR3 extends over 12 amino acids. V was clipped by 8 bases and J by 3 bases, with 8 bases between them. DNA of the CDR3: TGTGCCAGCGCAACTATCAATCAGCCCCAGCATTTT. As protein: CASATINQPQHF.

Turning to this clonotype: Relative to the germline gene, one junction end is altered; a read error may explain this. The chain couples TRBV12-3 or TRBV12-4 to TRBJ2-3; D call uncertain. The CDR3 has 16 amino acids. The CDR3 protein is CASSFSTGISTDTQYF. The CDR3 nucleotides read TGTGCCAGTAGTTTTAGTACGGGTATTAGCACAGATACGCAGTATTTT.

V usage is TRBV6-2 or TRBV6-3 and J usage is TRBJ1-2; 7 bases are shared with TRBD1. J was trimmed by 6 bases and V by 5 bases; bases with no gene match: 12. The CDR3 runs to 15 residues. Germline-derived CDR1 and CDR2 are MNHEY and SVGEGT. The CDR3 DNA reads as TGTGCCAGCAGTCCACTAAGGGACAGCATTCATGGCTACACCTTC. The encoded protein is CASSPLRDSIHGYTF.